This T cell receptor (beta chain) was sequenced during a study of CD4+ T cells in melanoma (dated by TCRdb to 2022 to 2024). As for the study more broadly: The study investigated neoantigen-specific CD4+ T cells in human melanoma. Overall study outcomes, separate from this receptor: Neoantigen-specific CD4+ T cells were reported to be correlated with the function of CD8+ T cells, macrophages and B cells. Diverse differentiation states were reported to be shown by neoantigen-specific CD4+ T cells in melanoma.

Library prep was done by the immunoSEQ multiplex PCR assay. Sourced from immuneACCESS, this table was stored by TCRdb with only in-frame sequences that have V and J called. A share of the clones is absent; for the studies checked, an unresolved V gene accounts for under half, and the remainder has no known explanation. The sample data list about 55,000 clones, and about 70% of these were observed just once. 4.5% to 6% of the sample rests with the top ten. Ends trimmed: V by 7 bases, J by 5 bases; bases unmatched to a gene: 13. Including cysteine and phenylalanine, the CDR3 has 17 amino acids. This entry keeps only the CDR3 DNA: 51 bases, framed from base 1. From the germline V gene, CDR1 is SGHRS and CDR2 is YFSETQ. Regarding this clone: Its cognate antigen has yet to be identified. Base quality data are lacking; no much larger clone is found one base away.

The donors were melanoma patients. The sequence was obtained from a human donor with melanoma. The sample consisted of tumor tissue. The V and J segments used are TRBV5-1 and TRBJ2-1, with TRBD2 matching 12 junction bases. The DNA sequence is TGCGCCAGCTCGATTGGCCTTCTAGCGGGGGGGGACAATGAGCAGTTCTTC. Its translation reads: CASSIGLLAGGDNEQFF.